This is a list of T cell receptor beta chains from one sample in a study of blood T cells in healthy people across ages. Using its own MiXCR run on the 5' RACE reads, TCRdb lists one record per CDR3 protein. Of about 1.7 million distinct CDR3 sequences listed, roughly 30% are singletons. The sample consisted of blood. The source is a woman aged 30 to 39 in good health. CDR3s include the opening cysteine and the closing phenylalanine or tryptophan. The D gene is left open where the match is weak. Clone size is stated in some rows and not others, as once, few, many or a class when expanded.

>TRBD1|many|TRBV20-1|TRBJ2-7
CSARDPTGGNYEQYF
TGCAGTGCTAGAGATCCCACAGGGGGCAACTACGAGCAGTACTTC
>TRBD2|NA|TRBV7-2|TRBJ2-3
CASSLGPSGLQDTQYF
TGTGCCAGCAGCTTAGGACCTAGCGGGTTGCAGGATACGCAGTATTTT
>NA|NA|TRBV7-3|TRBJ2-3
CASSPTGAGRTDTQYF
TGTGCCAGCAGCCCAACGGGGGCGGGCCGCACAGATACGCAGTATTTT
>TRBD2|many|TRBV18|TRBJ2-5
CASCSGGETQYF
TGTGCCAGCTGCAGCGGGGGAGAGACCCAGTACTTC
>TRBD2|NA|TRBV7-7|TRBJ2-5
CASSFSQREGPGETQYF
TGTGCCAGCAGCTTCAGCCAGCGGGAGGGCCCGGGAGAGACCCAGTACTTC
>TRBD1|few|TRBV12-3/TRBV12-4|TRBJ2-7
CASSQRTGGYEQYF
TGTGCCAGCAGTCAACGGACAGGGGGCTACGAGCAGTACTTC
>NA|few|TRBV29-1|TRBJ2-1
CSVMELSSYNEQFF
TGCAGCGTCATGGAACTCAGCTCCTACAATGAGCAGTTCTTC
>NA|few|TRBV10-1|TRBJ2-1
CSSSKQGNEQFF
TGCTCCAGCAGTAAACAGGGAAATGAGCAGTTCTTC
>NA|many|TRBV7-2|TRBJ1-2
CASSSIRGGYTF
TGTGCCAGCAGCTCCATCCGGGGGGGCTACACCTTC
>TRBD1|NA|TRBV2|TRBJ2-7
CASTLTRDRGYEQYF
TGTGCCAGCACTCTCACCCGGGACAGGGGCTACGAGCAGTACTTC
>NA|NA|TRBV10-1|TRBJ2-1
CASSEDPGRNEQFF
TGCGCCAGCAGTGAGGACCCCGGGCGGAATGAGCAGTTCTTC
>TRBD1|NA|TRBV4-1|TRBJ1-2
CASSRGPGQPYGYTF
TGCGCCAGCAGCAGGGGGCCAGGACAACCTTATGGCTACACCTTC
>NA|few|TRBV6-6|TRBJ1-2
CASSHGTADGYTF
TGTGCCAGCAGTCACGGGACGGCGGATGGCTACACCTTC
>NA|few|TRBV28|TRBJ2-7
CASSFIILTYEQYF
TGTGCCAGCAGTTTTATCATACTCACCTACGAGCAGTACTTC
>TRBD2|NA|TRBV6-6|TRBJ2-1
CASQSGGLNEQFF
TGTGCCAGCCAAAGCGGGGGATTGAATGAGCAGTTCTTC
>TRBD1|few|TRBV4-1|TRBJ1-5
CASSRRTGGNQPQHF
TGCGCCAGCAGCCGGAGGACAGGGGGCAATCAGCCCCAGCATTTT
>TRBD1|few|TRBV6-5|TRBJ1-4
CAAGQDWEKLFF
TGTGCCGCAGGACAGGATTGGGAAAAACTGTTTTTT
>NA|few|TRBV20-1|TRBJ2-7
CSALGKAYEQYF
TGCAGTGCTTTGGGGAAGGCCTACGAGCAGTACTTC
>NA|many|TRBV6-6|TRBJ1-2
CASSYSRSDGYTF
TGTGCCAGCAGTTATAGTAGGTCAGATGGCTACACCTTC
>TRBD1|few|TRBV12-3/TRBV12-4|TRBJ1-5
CASSLAFTGGDQPQHF
TGTGCCAGCAGTTTAGCTTTCACAGGGGGAGACCAGCCCCAGCATTTT
>TRBD2|few|TRBV7-3|TRBJ2-3
CASSPAGGDTQYF
TGTGCCAGCAGCCCCGCCGGGGGGGATACGCAGTATTTT
>NA|NA|TRBV12-3/TRBV12-4|TRBJ1-2
CASSLGLGVVGYTF
TGTGCCAGCAGTTTAGGGTTAGGGGTGGTGGGCTACACCTTC
>TRBD1|NA|TRBV2|TRBJ2-7
CATRRGQGEYEQYF
TGTGCCACTAGGAGGGGACAGGGCGAATACGAGCAGTACTTC
>NA|NA|TRBV28|TRBJ1-6
CASYPISWSYNSPLHF
TGTGCCAGCTATCCTATATCTTGGTCCTATAATTCACCCCTCCACTTT
>NA|NA|TRBV3-1|TRBJ2-1
CASSQVGVKSSYNEQFF
TGTGCCAGCAGCCAAGTCGGGGTGAAAAGCTCCTACAATGAGCAGTTCTTC
>NA|many|TRBV12-3/TRBV12-4|TRBJ2-7
CASTDTASGIDEQYF
TGTGCCAGCACCGACACCGCTAGTGGTATCGACGAGCAGTACTTC
>NA|NA|TRBV9|TRBJ1-1
CASSGPGRQNTEAFF
TGTGCCAGCAGCGGACCGGGACGGCAGAACACTGAAGCTTTCTTT
>NA|few|TRBV20-1|TRBJ2-7
CSARDWGTVSYEQYF
TGCAGTGCTAGAGATTGGGGGACGGTCTCCTACGAGCAGTACTTC
>NA|few|TRBV12-3/TRBV12-4|TRBJ1-2
CASSLQYRYGYTF
TGTGCCAGCAGTCTCCAGTATAGATATGGCTACACCTTC
>NA|NA|TRBV25-1|TRBJ1-1
CASSESGAGTEAFF
TGTGCCAGCAGTGAATCAGGGGCGGGCACTGAAGCTTTCTTT
>TRBD1|many|TRBV20-1|TRBJ1-4
CSARDREKLFF
TGCAGTGCAAGGGACAGAGAAAAACTGTTTTTT